This is a list of T cell receptor beta chains from one sample in a study of tumor-infiltrating lymphocytes in primary liver carcinoma. MiXCR was run by TCRdb on the multiplex PCR reads, yielding one entry per CDR3 protein. In the table there are 310,000 or so distinct CDR3 sequences, 50% to 60% of which are singletons. The material sequenced was peripheral blood. All receptors derive from a woman in her twenties or thirties with primary liver carcinoma and hepatitis B virus infection. The CDR3 runs from the conserved cysteine through the conserved F or W. Fields, in order: CDR3 DNA, CDR3 protein, V gene, J gene, D gene, clone size. A D gene is named only where the DNA matches it firmly. Where a row states a size, it is once, few, many or the class of an expanded clone; other rows omit it.

cdr3_nt: TGCAGCGTTTCGTATCTAGCGGGTACCTACGAGCAGTACTTC
cdr3_aa: CSVSYLAGTYEQYF
v_call: TRBV29-1
j_call: TRBJ2-7
d_call: TRBD2
clone_size: -

cdr3_nt: TGTGCCAGCACCACAGAGCGGGGAAACATTCAGTTCTTC
cdr3_aa: CASTTERGNIQFF
v_call: TRBV6-2/TRBV6-3
j_call: TRBJ2-1
d_call: TRBD2
clone_size: -

cdr3_nt: TGTGCCAGCAGATTCGGTGACAGGGAAGCGAATGAAAAACTGTTTTTT
cdr3_aa: CASRFGDREANEKLFF
v_call: TRBV5-5
j_call: TRBJ1-4
d_call: TRBD1
clone_size: few

cdr3_nt: TGTACCAGCAGCTTAGGAGTAAGCACCGGGGAGTTGTTTTTT
cdr3_aa: CTSSLGVSTGELFF
v_call: TRBV11-1
j_call: TRBJ2-2
d_call: -
clone_size: once

cdr3_nt: TGTGCCCGCAGCTTGGCACCCAGTGCCACCGGGGAGCTGTTTTTT
cdr3_aa: CARSLAPSATGELFF
v_call: TRBV5-6
j_call: TRBJ2-2
d_call: -
clone_size: -

cdr3_nt: TGCGCCAGCAGCCAGACGCCTGTAGCGGGGGCCTACGGGCAGTACTTC
cdr3_aa: CASSQTPVAGAYGQYF
v_call: TRBV11-1
j_call: TRBJ2-7
d_call: TRBD2
clone_size: -

cdr3_nt: TGCAGTGCGGAGGACACGGGGACAGGGCGCTTTGAAGCTTTCTTT
cdr3_aa: CSAEDTGTGRFEAFF
v_call: TRBV20-1
j_call: TRBJ1-1
d_call: TRBD1
clone_size: -

cdr3_nt: TGCAGCGTTGATCCAGCGGGAAGTGAGCTGTTCTTC
cdr3_aa: CSVDPAGSELFF
v_call: TRBV29-1
j_call: TRBJ2-1
d_call: TRBD2
clone_size: -

cdr3_nt: TGCGCCAGCAGCCCGGGGTCGGCCCGCGAGCAGTACTTC
cdr3_aa: CASSPGSAREQYF
v_call: TRBV5-1
j_call: TRBJ2-7
d_call: -
clone_size: -

cdr3_nt: TGTGCCAGCAGTGCGGGATGGAGCTCCTACGAGCAGTACTTC
cdr3_aa: CASSAGWSSYEQYF
v_call: TRBV6-5
j_call: TRBJ2-7
d_call: -
clone_size: many

cdr3_nt: TGTGCCAGCAGTTTTCTCACGAACAATGAGCAGTTCTTC
cdr3_aa: CASSFLTNNEQFF
v_call: TRBV12-3/TRBV12-4
j_call: TRBJ2-1
d_call: -
clone_size: many

cdr3_nt: TGCGCCAGCGGCCAATTTAGCGGGCCCCGGATAGGTCAGCCCCAGCATTTT
cdr3_aa: CASGQFSGPRIGQPQHF
v_call: TRBV4-1
j_call: TRBJ1-5
d_call: -
clone_size: -

cdr3_nt: TGTGCCAGCAGGACCGGTCGCAGCGGGAGGCCCGGGAATGAGCAGTTCTTC
cdr3_aa: CASRTGRSGRPGNEQFF
v_call: TRBV11-2
j_call: TRBJ2-1
d_call: TRBD2
clone_size: many

cdr3_nt: TGTGCCAGTAGCTTAGAGGGCCTTGCCTACGAGCAGTACTTC
cdr3_aa: CASSLEGLAYEQYF
v_call: TRBV11-3
j_call: TRBJ2-7
d_call: -
clone_size: -

cdr3_nt: TGTGCCAGCAGCTTTTCCCCCCAAGACCACCACGAGCAGTACTTC
cdr3_aa: CASSFSPQDHHEQYF
v_call: TRBV11-2
j_call: TRBJ2-7
d_call: -
clone_size: many

cdr3_nt: TGTGTCAGCAGCCCCACCGACAGGGGGGATGAAAAACTGTTTTTT
cdr3_aa: CVSSPTDRGDEKLFF
v_call: TRBV12-3/TRBV12-4
j_call: TRBJ1-4
d_call: TRBD1
clone_size: -

cdr3_nt: TGTGCCAGCAGTTATGGCTTATCGGAGGGCTACACCTTC
cdr3_aa: CASSYGLSEGYTF
v_call: TRBV12-3/TRBV12-4
j_call: TRBJ1-2
d_call: -
clone_size: few

cdr3_nt: TGTGCCAGCAGTGAAGGGTATGGGGGGGATAGCTCCTACAATGAGCAGTTCTTC
cdr3_aa: CASSEGYGGDSSYNEQFF
v_call: TRBV6-1
j_call: TRBJ2-1
d_call: TRBD2
clone_size: few

cdr3_nt: TGCGCCAGCAGCCAAGATGGGTTCAATGAGCAGTTCTTC
cdr3_aa: CASSQDGFNEQFF
v_call: TRBV4-3
j_call: TRBJ2-1
d_call: -
clone_size: many

cdr3_nt: TGTGCCAGCAGCCCGGGGACTAGCTCCCCGTGGAGCTCCTACAATGAGCAGTTCTTC
cdr3_aa: CASSPGTSSPWSSYNEQFF
v_call: TRBV7-9
j_call: TRBJ2-1
d_call: TRBD2
clone_size: few

cdr3_nt: TGTGCCAGCAGTTTTGGGGGCATTCAGTACTTC
cdr3_aa: CASSFGGIQYF
v_call: TRBV12-3/TRBV12-4
j_call: TRBJ2-4
d_call: -
clone_size: few

cdr3_nt: TGCAGCGTTGGGTCGGGAGGGCAGCCCCAGCATTTT
cdr3_aa: CSVGSGGQPQHF
v_call: TRBV29-1
j_call: TRBJ1-5
d_call: -
clone_size: many

cdr3_nt: TGTGCCAGCAGGACGGACAGTAACTATGGCTACACCTTC
cdr3_aa: CASRTDSNYGYTF
v_call: TRBV6-5
j_call: TRBJ1-2
d_call: -
clone_size: -

cdr3_nt: TGCAGCGTTGAAGGCCCTAGCTCTGGAAACACCATATATTTT
cdr3_aa: CSVEGPSSGNTIYF
v_call: TRBV29-1
j_call: TRBJ1-3
d_call: -
clone_size: many

cdr3_nt: TGTGCCAGCAGACCGGGACAGGGGACTCCTAATGAAAAACTGTTTTTT
cdr3_aa: CASRPGQGTPNEKLFF
v_call: TRBV6-5
j_call: TRBJ1-4
d_call: TRBD1
clone_size: many

cdr3_nt: TGCGCCAGCAGCTTGATCGCCGTGGGGGACGCTGAAGCTTACTTT
cdr3_aa: CASSLIAVGDAEAYF
v_call: TRBV5-1
j_call: TRBJ1-1
d_call: -
clone_size: -

cdr3_nt: TGCAGCGTTGACCCGAGGGATACTAGCACAGATACGCAGTATTTT
cdr3_aa: CSVDPRDTSTDTQYF
v_call: TRBV29-1
j_call: TRBJ2-3
d_call: -
clone_size: many